The entry below describes one T cell receptor beta chain. No antigen is known for it. The sample is drawn from a study of T cells in localized non-small cell lung cancer. The CDR3 runs 16 residues. The V gene's germline CDR1 is KGHSY and CDR2 FQNENV. Trimming left V 0 bases short and J 6 bases short, with 15 bases between. Study findings and constraints: Tumor showed lower T cell clonality than uninvolved adjacent lung, where it was highest. Among blood samples, higher T cell density accompanied longer overall survival.

Libraries were prepared by immunoSEQ multiplex PCR; TCRdb keeps only in-frame clonotypes and omits some of them. The table lists about 580 clones, about 38% of them singletons. The starting material was lung tumor tissue, obtained before any cancer treatment. The rearrangement links TRBV16 to TRBJ1-5; no clear D. This sequence originates from a female donor at least 60 years old with stage I lung adenocarcinoma. The CDR3 nucleotides read TGTGCCAGCAGCCAATCGACCGGATCCTTTGCTCAGCCCCAGCATTTT. It translates to CASSQSTGSFAQPQHF.